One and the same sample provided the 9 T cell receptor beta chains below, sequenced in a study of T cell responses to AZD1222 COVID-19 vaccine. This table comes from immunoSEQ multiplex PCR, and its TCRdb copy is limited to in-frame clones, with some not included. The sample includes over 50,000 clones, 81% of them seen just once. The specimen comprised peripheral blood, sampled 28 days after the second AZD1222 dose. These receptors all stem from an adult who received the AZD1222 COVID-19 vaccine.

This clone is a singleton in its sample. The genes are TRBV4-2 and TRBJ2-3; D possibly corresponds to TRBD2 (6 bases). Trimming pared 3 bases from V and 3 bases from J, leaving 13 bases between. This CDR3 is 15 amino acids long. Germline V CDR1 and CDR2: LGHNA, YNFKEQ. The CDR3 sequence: CASSHTGEGTDTQYF. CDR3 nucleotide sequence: TGTGCCAGCAGCCACACGGGAGAAGGTACAGATACGCAGTATTTT.

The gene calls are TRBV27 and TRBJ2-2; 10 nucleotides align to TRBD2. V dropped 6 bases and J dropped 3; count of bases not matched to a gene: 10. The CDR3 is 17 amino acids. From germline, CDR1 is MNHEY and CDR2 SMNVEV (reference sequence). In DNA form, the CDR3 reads TGTGCCAGCAGCCCACTTAGCGGGAGGAAGCACACCGGGGAGCTGTTTTTT. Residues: CASSPLSGRKHTGELFF.

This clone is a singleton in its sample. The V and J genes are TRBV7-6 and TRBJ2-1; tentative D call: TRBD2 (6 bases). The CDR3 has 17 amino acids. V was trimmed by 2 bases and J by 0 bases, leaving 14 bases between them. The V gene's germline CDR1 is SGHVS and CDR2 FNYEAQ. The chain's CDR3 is CASSLNVAGSSYNEQFF. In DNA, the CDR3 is TGTGCCAGCAGCTTAAATGTTGCGGGAAGCTCCTACAATGAGCAGTTCTTC.

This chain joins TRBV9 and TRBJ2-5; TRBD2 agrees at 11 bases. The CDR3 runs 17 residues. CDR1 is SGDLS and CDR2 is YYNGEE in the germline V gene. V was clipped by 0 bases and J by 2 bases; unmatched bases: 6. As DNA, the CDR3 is TGTGCCAGCAGCGTAGGGCTACTAGCGGGAGTTCAAGAGACCCAGTACTTC. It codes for CASSVGLLAGVQETQYF. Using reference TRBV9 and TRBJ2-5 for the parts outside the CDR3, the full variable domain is DSGVTQTPKHLITATGQRVTLRCSPRSGDLSVYWYQQSLDQGLQFLIQYYNGEERAKGNILERFSAQQFPDLHSELNLSSLELGDSALYFCASSVGLLAGVQETQYFGPGTRLLVL.

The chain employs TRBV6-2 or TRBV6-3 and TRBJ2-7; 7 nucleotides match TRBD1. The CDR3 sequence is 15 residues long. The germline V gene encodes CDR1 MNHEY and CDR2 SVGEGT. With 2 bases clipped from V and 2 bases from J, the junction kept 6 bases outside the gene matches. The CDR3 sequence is CASSYTGTATYEQYF. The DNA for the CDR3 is TGTGCCAGCAGTTACACCGGGACAGCAACCTACGAGCAGTACTTC.

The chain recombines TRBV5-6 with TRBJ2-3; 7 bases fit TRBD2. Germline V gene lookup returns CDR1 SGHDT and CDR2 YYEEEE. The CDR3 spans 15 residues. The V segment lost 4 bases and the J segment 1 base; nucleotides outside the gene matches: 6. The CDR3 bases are TGTGCCAGCAGCGACGGGAGGAGCGGCACAGATACGCAGTATTTT. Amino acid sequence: CASSDGRSGTDTQYF.

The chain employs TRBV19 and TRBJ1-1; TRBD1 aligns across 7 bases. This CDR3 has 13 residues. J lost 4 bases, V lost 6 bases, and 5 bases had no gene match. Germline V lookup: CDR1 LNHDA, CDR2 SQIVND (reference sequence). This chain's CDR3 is CASRVGGPTEAFF. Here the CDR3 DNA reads TGTGCCAGTAGGGTAGGGGGCCCCACTGAAGCTTTCTTT.

The CDR3 coding sequence is TGTGCCAGCAGCCCAAGGGGGCTCTCTAGCACAGATACGCAGTATTTT. It specifies CASSPRGLSSTDTQYF. J is TRBJ2-3 and V is TRBV9, with 7 bases matching TRBD1. V shed 4 bases and J 0 bases; nucleotides not matched to a gene: 8. The CDR3 has 16 residues. Germline lookup yields CDR1 SGDLS and CDR2 YYNGEE.

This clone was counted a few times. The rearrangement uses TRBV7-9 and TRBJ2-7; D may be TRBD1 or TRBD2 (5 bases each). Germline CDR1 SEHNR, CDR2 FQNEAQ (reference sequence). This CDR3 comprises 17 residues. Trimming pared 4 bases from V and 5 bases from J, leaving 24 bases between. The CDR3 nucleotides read TGTGCCAGCAGCTACGGTGGGGCGCGGGTCCGTCGGAACGAGCAGTACTTC. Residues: CASSYGGARVRRNEQYF.